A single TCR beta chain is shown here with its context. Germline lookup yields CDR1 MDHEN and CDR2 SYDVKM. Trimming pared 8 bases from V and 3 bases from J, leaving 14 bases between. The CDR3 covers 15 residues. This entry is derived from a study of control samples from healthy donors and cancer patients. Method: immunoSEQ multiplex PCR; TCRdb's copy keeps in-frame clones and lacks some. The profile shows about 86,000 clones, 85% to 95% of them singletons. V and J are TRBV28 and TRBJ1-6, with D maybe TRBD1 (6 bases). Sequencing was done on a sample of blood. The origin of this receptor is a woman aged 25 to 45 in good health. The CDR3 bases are TGTGCCAGCTCTCCCGGACAGCTCTATAATTCACCCCTCCACTTT. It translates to CASSPGQLYNSPLHF.